These T cell receptor beta chains were read from a single sample in a study of brain T cells in children with intractable seizures. The table came from immunoSEQ multiplex PCR; TCRdb's copy has only in-frame clones and leaves some out. There are 300,000 to 400,000 clones in the sample; 93% occur only once, and roughly 6% lies in the top ten. Material: peripheral blood, obtained about 5 months after surgery. All receptors come from a boy less than two years old with tuberous sclerosis and intractable seizures. Each CDR3 is given with its conserved first and last residue. The order of the fields is clone size, V gene, J gene, CDR3 protein. For some rows the clone size is stated as once, few or many, or as a class when expanded; others skip it.

>NA|TRBV12-3/TRBV12-4|TRBJ2-1
CASSFSGDNEQFF
>NA|TRBV12-5|TRBJ1-1
CASGHPSQQTFF
>NA|TRBV30|TRBJ2-2
CAWRLGGTGELFF
>NA|TRBV6-6|TRBJ2-3
CATERGTSTDTQYF
>NA|TRBV6-5|TRBJ1-2
CASRTGAYGYTF
>NA|TRBV6-1|TRBJ1-5
CASSEATPGPGNQPQHF
>NA|TRBV27|TRBJ2-3
CASSLWASNIDTQYF
>NA|TRBV19|TRBJ2-2
CASTDFNTGELFF
>few|TRBV11-2|TRBJ1-6
CASSLVISYNSPLHF
>NA|TRBV5-1|TRBJ2-5
CASSQIAGDQETQYF
>NA|TRBV5-1|TRBJ2-2
CASSLENSAGELFF
>NA|TRBV6-5|TRBJ2-5
CASIFRGNPQETQYF
>NA|TRBV5-1|TRBJ1-2
CASRTTGRNYGYTF
>NA|TRBV29-1|TRBJ2-7
CSVEDASGRASDEQYF
>NA|TRBV28|TRBJ2-3
CASSTGLANTDTQYF
>NA|TRBV9|TRBJ1-1
CASSVGRVSTEAFF
>NA|TRBV19|TRBJ2-7
CASSIEGGRGSYEQYF
>once|TRBV7-3|TRBJ2-7
CASSPRQATYEQYF
>NA|TRBV28|TRBJ1-5
CASRPNQPQHF
>NA|TRBV24-1|TRBJ1-4
CATSDPTGATNEKLFF
>NA|TRBV4-1|TRBJ2-1
CASSQSRVSYNEQFF
>NA|TRBV6-5|TRBJ1-6
CASRRTGYNSPLHF
>NA|TRBV25-1|TRBJ1-4
CASSGYSTRPNEKLFF
>once|TRBV24-1|TRBJ2-2
CATSDSTSPGELFF
>NA|TRBV10-3|TRBJ2-7
CAISEFPSEQYF
>NA|TRBV27|TRBJ2-7
CASSTRTGALYEQYF
>NA|TRBV3-1/TRBV3-2|TRBJ2-6
CASSQDGAGANVLTF
>NA|TRBV7-7|TRBJ2-2
CASSPRTGYFQTNTGELFF
>NA|TRBV30|TRBJ2-7
CAWRGGSYEQYF
>NA|TRBV3-1/TRBV3-2|TRBJ2-1
CASSPWTSGGAIRNEQFF
>NA|TRBV11-2|TRBJ2-3
CASSLGSGDTQYF
>NA|TRBV20-1|TRBJ2-5
CSAKKETQYF
>NA|TRBV4-2|TRBJ2-3
CASSQEGPSGGAADTQYF
>NA|TRBV30|TRBJ1-1
CAWSGRAALPAFF
>NA|TRBV5-4|TRBJ1-2
CASSLGDKSYGYTF
>NA|TRBV11-3|TRBJ1-2
CASSLAYGQSNYGYTF
>NA|TRBV7-9|TRBJ1-5
CASSPQGSGEGQPQHF
>NA|TRBV6-5|TRBJ2-1
CATNRRGPFNEQFF